The rows below give T cell receptor beta chains drawn from one sample of a study of blood T cell repertoires in COVID-19. TCRdb keeps only in-frame clones here, not all; method: immunoSEQ multiplex PCR. This table has about 330,000 clones, about 88% appearing once. The sequencing sample was made of PBMCs or T cells enriched from blood (not recorded which). These receptors all stem from a woman aged 25 to 39 who had recovered from COVID-19. CDR3s include the opening cysteine and the closing phenylalanine or tryptophan. D genes are given only for firm matches. Size is stated for part of the rows, as once, few or many counts, or as a class when the clone is expanded.

d_call	clone_size	j_call	v_call	cdr3_nt	cdr3_aa
-	-	TRBJ1-1	TRBV28	TGTGCCAGCACCGCTATGAACACTGAAGCTTTCTTT	CASTAMNTEAFF
-	-	TRBJ2-5	TRBV11-2	TGTGCCAGCAGCTTAGCGGGGAGGGAGACCCAGTACTTC	CASSLAGRETQYF
-	-	TRBJ1-5	TRBV20-1	TGCAGTGCTAGTCACCAGGGGTACCAGCCCCAGCATTTT	CSASHQGYQPQHF
TRBD1	-	TRBJ1-5	TRBV28	TGTGCCAGCAGTTTACGCCAGGGGGTTCAGCCCCAGCATTTT	CASSLRQGVQPQHF
-	once	TRBJ2-2	TRBV5-6	TGTGCCAGCAGCCAGTACTCACAGCTCGCCGGGGAGCTGTTTTTT	CASSQYSQLAGELFF
TRBD1	-	TRBJ1-5	TRBV6-6	TGTGCCAGCAGTCCCGGGACAGGGTTTGTAGGCAATCAGCCCCAGCATTTT	CASSPGTGFVGNQPQHF
TRBD1	-	TRBJ2-6	TRBV4-1	TGCGCCAGCAGCCAAGCGGACAGGTCTGGGGCCAACGTCCTGACTTTC	CASSQADRSGANVLTF
TRBD2	-	TRBJ2-7	TRBV13	TGTGCCAGCAGCTTACGACTAGCCCCCTACGAGCAGTACTTC	CASSLRLAPYEQYF
-	-	TRBJ2-2	TRBV30	TGTGCCTGGCGTCGGGGAAACACCGGGGAGCTGTTTTTT	CAWRRGNTGELFF
TRBD1	once	TRBJ1-3	TRBV7-2	TGTGCCAGCAGCTCCGTAGCTTCGACAGGGACTGGAAACACCATATATTTT	CASSSVASTGTGNTIYF
TRBD1	-	TRBJ1-2	TRBV5-4	TGTGCCAGCAGTTTCACCGGACAGGGAGATATCTATGGCTACACCTTC	CASSFTGQGDIYGYTF
TRBD1	-	TRBJ1-3	TRBV7-9	TGTGCCAGCAGTTCCCGGGACAGAGACTCTGGAAACACCATATATTTT	CASSSRDRDSGNTIYF
-	-	TRBJ1-1	TRBV14	TGTGCCAGCAGCCCCGAGGGTTGGAGCTTAGCTACTGAAGCTTTCTTT	CASSPEGWSLATEAFF
TRBD1	-	TRBJ1-2	TRBV27	TGTGCCAGCAGTCCGGGACAGGGGGCTGGTGGCTACACCTTC	CASSPGQGAGGYTF
TRBD1	-	TRBJ1-1	TRBV5-1	TGCGCCAGCAGCTTGGCCTCCGGGACAGCGAACACTGAAGCTTTCTTT	CASSLASGTANTEAFF
-	-	TRBJ2-5	TRBV6-5	TGTGCCACCTTCTTACAACCCCAAGAGACCCAGTACTTC	CATFLQPQETQYF
TRBD1	-	TRBJ1-2	TRBV5-1	TGCGCCAGCAGCCCAGGGACAGGAGAAGTTGGCTACACCTTC	CASSPGTGEVGYTF
-	-	TRBJ2-7	TRBV15	TGTGCCACCAGCAGCCCGGGCTACGAGCAGTACTTC	CATSSPGYEQYF
TRBD1	-	TRBJ1-4	TRBV28	TGTGCCAGCAGTATTACCGGGACAGTTTCCGGAAAACTGTTTTTT	CASSITGTVSGKLFF
-	-	TRBJ2-7	TRBV1	TGCACCAGCAGCCAAGTGACGGGGGGAAAGAACGAGCAGTACTTC	CTSSQVTGGKNEQYF
TRBD1	-	TRBJ1-3	TRBV2	TGTGCCAGCAGTGGAGGGACAGGGCCTGGAAACACCATATATTTT	CASSGGTGPGNTIYF
-	-	TRBJ1-6	TRBV6-4	TGTGCCAGCAGGGCCGACAGCTCCTATAATTCACCCCTCCACTTT	CASRADSSYNSPLHF
TRBD2	-	TRBJ2-1	TRBV4-1	TGCGCCAGCAGCCAGGAGACTAGCGGGGGGCTTAACTCCTACAATGAGCAGTTCTTC	CASSQETSGGLNSYNEQFF
-	-	TRBJ1-4	TRBV25-1	TGTGCCAGCAGTTATGGCGGGGGAACTAATGAAAAACTGTTTTTT	CASSYGGGTNEKLFF
-	-	TRBJ2-7	TRBV5-8	TGTGCCAGCAGCTTGGGCGCAAGGACATCCGAGCAGTACTTC	CASSLGARTSEQYF
-	-	TRBJ1-6	TRBV11-2	TGTGCCAGCAGCCAACTAGTAGGGCATAATTCACCCCTCCACTTT	CASSQLVGHNSPLHF
TRBD1	-	TRBJ1-4	TRBV9	TGTGCCAGCAGCGTAGCTCAGGGGGCGCTGAGTGAAAAACTGTTTTTT	CASSVAQGALSEKLFF
TRBD1	-	TRBJ1-1	TRBV12-3/TRBV12-4	TGTGCCAGCAGCGGGACAGGGAGGTTATGGGCTTTCTTT	CASSGTGRLWAFF
TRBD1	-	TRBJ1-2	TRBV7-9	TGTGCCAGCAGCCCCCCAAGGACAGGGGAATTCGGCTACACCTTC	CASSPPRTGEFGYTF
-	-	TRBJ2-1	TRBV2	TGTGCCAGCCAGTTGGATGAGCAGTTCTTC	CASQLDEQFF
TRBD1	-	TRBJ1-6	TRBV30	TGTGCCCGTAGGGACAGGAGCTCCTATAATTCACCCCTCCACTTT	CARRDRSSYNSPLHF
TRBD1	-	TRBJ1-2	TRBV5-4	TGTGCCAGCAGCTGGGGACAGTTAGCTAACTATGGCTACACCTTC	CASSWGQLANYGYTF